Following are 21 T cell receptor beta chains from one sample sequenced in a study of identical twins. TCRdb used MiXCR to reprocess the 5' RACE reads, holding one entry per CDR3 protein. The sample contains hundreds of thousands of distinct CDR3 sequences, around 6.1% of which appear only once. Material: naive T cells sorted from blood. These receptors were obtained from a man between 18 and 29 years old in good health.

This clonotype was counted ten times or more. The chain carries TRBV10-3 and TRBJ2-2; D unresolved. Germline V CDR1 and CDR2: ENHRY, SYGVKD. CDR3 length: 15 amino acids. V lost 0 bases and J lost 0, with 5 bases in between. CDR3 sequence reads: CAISESSANTGELFF. As DNA, the CDR3 is TGTGCCATCAGTGAGTCGAGCGCGAACACCGGGGAGCTGTTTTTT.

This clonotype was seen ten or more times. CDR3 protein: CASSLVTGEAYF. The CDR3 DNA is TGTGCCAGCAGCTTAGTAACAGGGGAGGCGTACTTC. The rearrangement joins TRBV7-2 to TRBJ2-7, with D maybe TRBD1 (7 bases). Germline loops: CDR1 SGHTA, CDR2 FQGNSA. V was trimmed by 1 base and J by 12 bases, leaving 13 bases between them. The CDR3 contains 12 residues.

In its sample, this clonotype was seen many times. This CDR3 is CASSLDRSGRETQYF. The CDR3 region has the DNA TGTGCCAGCAGTTTAGATAGGTCTGGGAGAGAGACCCAGTACTTC. The chain couples TRBV12-3 or TRBV12-4 to TRBJ2-5; tentatively, D is TRBD2 (5 bases). V lost 1 base to trimming and J lost 4 bases, with 13 bases between them. The CDR3 loop spans 15 amino acids.

The sample holds a few counts of this clonotype. The V gene is TRBV9, the J gene TRBJ1-1; weak D call: TRBD1 (5 bases). Germline lookup yields CDR1 SGDLS and CDR2 YYNGEE. This CDR3 is 15 amino acids long. With 3 bases removed from V and 4 bases from J, the gap between germline ends came to 16 bases. The CDR3 is CASSARPGGGTEAFF. The CDR3, as DNA: TGTGCCAGCAGCGCCCGTCCTGGGGGGGGCACTGAAGCTTTCTTT.

A few counts support this clonotype. This chain connects TRBV6-1 to TRBJ2-1; 7 bases align to TRBD2. The V gene end was trimmed by 6 bases and the J gene end by 4 bases; junction bases not matched to a gene: 6. Germline V gives CDR1 MNHNS, CDR2 SASEGT. The CDR3 is 14 amino acids. This chain's CDR3 is CASREGLLYNEQFF. The CDR3 DNA sequence: TGTGCCAGCAGAGAGGGACTACTATACAATGAGCAGTTCTTC.

This clonotype was observed many times. The chain combines TRBV12-3 or TRBV12-4 with TRBJ2-5, with D uncertain. Trimming shortened V by 8 bases and J by 1 base, and 8 bases separated the two germline ends. The CDR3 is made up of 12 amino acids. The CDR3 sequence: CASPLPQETQYF. The CDR3 nucleotides are TGTGCCAGCCCCCTGCCCCAAGAGACCCAGTACTTC.

V usage is TRBV27 and J usage is TRBJ1-5; 7 bases line up with TRBD1. Losses at the gene ends were 8 bases for V and 0 bases for J; bases not matched to a gene: 7. The CDR3 is 15 residues long. Germline V gene lookup returns CDR1 MNHEY and CDR2 SMNVEV (reference sequence). The CDR3 reads CASLPTGDSNQPQHF. As DNA, the CDR3 is TGTGCCAGCCTTCCTACAGGGGATAGCAATCAGCCCCAGCATTTT.

This clonotype was seen ten or more times. The V call is TRBV12-3 or TRBV12-4, the J call TRBJ2-2, with 8 positions matching TRBD1. The CDR3 is made up of 16 amino acids. After removal of 5 bases from V and 0 bases from J, the junction contained 5 bases not matched to a gene. This CDR3 is CASSPQGATNTGELFF. Here the CDR3 DNA reads TGTGCCAGCAGTCCTCAGGGGGCAACGAACACCGGGGAGCTGTTTTTT.

This clonotype was seen ten or more times. This chain uses TRBV7-8 with TRBJ2-1; possibly TRBD2 for D (6 bases). Trimming removed 1 base at V and 7 bases at J, with 14 bases between. The CDR3 is made up of 15 amino acids. Germline V gene sequence: CDR1 SGHVS, CDR2 FQNEAQ. CDR3 nucleotide sequence: TGTGCCAGCAGCTTAGTGGCGGGACCTCCGAATGAGCAGTTCTTC. Protein product: CASSLVAGPPNEQFF. The whole variable domain, remainder taken from reference TRBV7-8 and TRBJ2-1, is GAGVSQSPRYKVAKRGQDVALRCDPISGHVSLFWYQQALGQGPEFLTYFQNEAQLDKSGLPSDRFFAERPEGSVSTLKIQRTQQEDSAVYLCASSLVAGPPNEQFFGPGTRLTVL.

This clonotype was seen a handful of times. The chain has TRBV5-1 and TRBJ2-7, with 8 bases aligning to TRBD2. The CDR3 is made up of 14 amino acids. The J segment lost 5 bases and the V segment lost 2 bases, leaving 6 bases of the junction unmatched. CDR1 and CDR2 from the germline V gene are SGHRS and YFSETQ. The CDR3 bases are TGCGCCAGCAGCTTTAGCGGGAACCCTAACGAGCAGTACGTC. The encoded protein is CASSFSGNPNEQYV.

In its sample, this clonotype was seen a few times. This chain links TRBV18 with TRBJ2-4; either TRBD1 or TRBD2 may supply D (5 bases each). V shed 5 bases and J shed 5 bases, with 16 bases lying between them. The CDR3 is 15 amino acids. Germline V lookup: CDR1 KGHSH, CDR2 LQKENI. The CDR3 protein is CASSTLGQGENIQYF. The CDR3, as DNA: TGTGCCAGCTCAACTCTGGGGCAGGGAGAAAACATTCAGTACTTC.

This chain links TRBV5-1 with TRBJ2-3; D might be TRBD2 (6 bases). Trimming took off 0 bases at V and 2 bases at J, with 13 bases between the two ends. CDR3 size: 16 residues. Germline-derived CDR1 and CDR2 are SGHRS and YFSETQ. The CDR3 DNA sequence: TGCGCCAGCAGCTTGGGGACTACGCTCTACACAGATACGCAGTATTTT. The encoded protein is CASSLGTTLYTDTQYF.

In this sample, this clonotype turned up a few times. The gene calls are TRBV7-6 and TRBJ2-7, with D unclear. The CDR3 is made up of 15 amino acids. Trimming removed 5 bases at V and 1 base at J, with 15 bases between. CDR1 and CDR2 from the germline V gene are SGHVS and FNYEAQ. The CDR3 here is CASSIPPGASYEQYV. The CDR3 DNA reads TGTGCCAGCAGCATCCCGCCTGGCGCGTCCTACGAGCAGTACGTC.

The chain joins TRBV7-9 to TRBJ2-5; no clear D. V was clipped by 5 bases and J by 1 base, with 11 bases between them. CDR1 SEHNR and CDR2 FQNEAQ come from the germline V gene (reference sequence). This CDR3 spans 14 amino acids. The CDR3 loop reads CASSPLMSQETQYF. The CDR3 DNA reads as TGTGCCAGCAGCCCCCTTATGAGCCAAGAGACCCAGTACTTC. The full variable domain, its missing parts supplied by reference TRBV7-9 and TRBJ2-5, is DTGVSQNPRHKITKRGQNVTFRCDPISEHNRLYWYRQTLGQGPEFLTYFQNEAQLEKSRLLSDRFSAERPKGSFSTLEIQRTEQGDSAMYLCASSPLMSQETQYFGPGTRLLVL.

Many counts were recorded for this clonotype. The chain joins TRBV12-3 or TRBV12-4 to TRBJ2-5; 8 positions match TRBD2. The CDR3 runs 13 residues. V shed 7 bases, J shed 4 bases, and the junction held 5 bases outside the gene matches. The CDR3 is CASTRGGVETQYF. As DNA, the CDR3 is TGTGCCAGCACCCGGGGGGGAGTAGAGACCCAGTACTTC.

This clonotype appeared many times. The chain is built from TRBV12-3 or TRBV12-4 and TRBJ2-7, with D tentatively TRBD1 (6 bases). The CDR3 length is 14 residues. Trimming removed 5 bases at V and 2 bases at J, with 13 bases between. The CDR3 sequence: CASSPLRTAYEQYF. CDR3 DNA: TGTGCCAGCAGTCCACTCAGGACAGCCTACGAGCAGTACTTC.

This clonotype showed up just a few times. This chain links TRBV5-5 with TRBJ2-2, with 7 bases that match TRBD1. CDR3 length: 15 amino acids. V lost 4 bases and J lost 3; bases outside the gene matches: 6. Germline CDR1 is SGHKS and CDR2 is YYEKEE (reference sequence). The CDR3 spells CASSITGTDTGELFF. The CDR3 DNA follows: TGTGCCAGCAGCATTACCGGGACAGACACCGGGGAGCTGTTTTTT.

This chain uses TRBV6-5 with TRBJ2-5; D not resolved. V was trimmed by 4 bases and J by 7 bases, leaving 7 bases between them. Germline V lookup: CDR1 MNHEY, CDR2 SVGAGI. The CDR3 covers 11 residues. The CDR3 is CASSSLWTQYF. In DNA form, the CDR3 reads TGTGCCAGCAGTTCACTGTGGACCCAGTACTTC.

This clonotype was picked up a small number of times. The rearrangement joins TRBV6-4 to TRBJ1-4; no reliable D call. Per germline, CDR1 MRHNA and CDR2 SNTAGT. This CDR3 comprises 16 residues. V lost 6 bases and J 3 bases, leaving 17 bases between the germline ends. CDR3 sequence: CASSPEGRLSNEKLFF. CDR3 nucleotides: TGTGCCAGCAGCCCGGAGGGCCGGCTGTCTAATGAAAAACTGTTTTTT.

This clonotype has only a few counts. The rearrangement joins TRBV30 to TRBJ1-5, with TRBD1 matching 9 bases. The V gene's germline CDR1 is GTSNPN and CDR2 SVGIG (reference sequence). The CDR3 runs 15 residues. The J segment lost 4 bases and the V segment lost 7 bases, leaving 11 bases of the junction unmatched. The CDR3 is CAYAQGADANQPQHF. In DNA form, the CDR3 reads TGTGCCTACGCACAGGGGGCGGACGCAAATCAGCCCCAGCATTTT.

At least ten counts were recorded for this clonotype. The chain joins TRBV24-1 to TRBJ2-1; D unclear. V was trimmed by 10 bases and J by 5 bases, leaving 11 bases between them. The germline V gene has CDR1 KGHDR and CDR2 SFDVKD. There are 12 residues in the CDR3. This CDR3 reads CATKGPHNEQFF. The CDR3 nucleotides read TGTGCCACTAAAGGACCCCACAATGAGCAGTTCTTC.